This T cell receptor beta chain was obtained from a study of shared clonotypes between healthy human individuals. Study results and limitations: Across subsets, estimated richness was generally greater for naive than for memory populations.

The CDR3 extends over 15 amino acids. In germline, CDR1 is SGHAT, CDR2 FQNNGV. The germline V and J ends were trimmed by 1 base and 8 bases, with 18 bases remaining between them. As processed by the authors: As immunoSEQ supplied junction-only sequences (without quality scores), filtering differed. The protocol was immunoSEQ multiplex PCR, while the TCRdb copy is restricted to in-frame clones and leaves out a portion. That table gives V, J and clone size, and the DNA gave D and trimming. The profile shows about 1,500,000 clones, 96% of them singletons. With respect to this clone: No antigen is known for it.

This sequence joins TRBV11-2 and TRBJ2-7, with D possibly being TRBD2 (5 bases). Sequenced sample: naive CD4+ T cells sorted from blood. The subset was: CD45RA+ positively selected. The receptor was isolated from a man aged 30 to 45 in good health. CDR3 amino acids: CASSLVPGRAAQQYF. DNA of the CDR3: TGTGCCAGCAGCTTAGTCCCGGGAAGGGCGGCACAGCAGTACTTC.